Presented here are 19 T cell receptor beta chains from one specimen sequenced in a study of B cell selection in AIRE deficiency. The sorted conventional CD4 T cells were gated as CD4+CD127+. The method was immunoSEQ multiplex PCR; TCRdb's version includes in-frame clones alone and lacks a portion of them. This table holds 20,000 to 30,000 clones, roughly 97% found once. Sequencing input: CD4+CD127+ conventional T cells sorted from PBMCs. Every receptor here comes from a human donor in good health.

The CDR3, as DNA: TGTGCCAGCGCTCGCGGGACCAATCAGCCCCAGCATTTT. Translated, it gives CASARGTNQPQHF. V gene TRBV9 combines with J gene TRBJ1-5; possible D gene TRBD1, 5 bases. CDR1 and CDR2 from the germline V gene are SGDLS and YYNGEE. V was shortened by 7 bases and J by 3 bases, with 11 bases between the two germline ends. This CDR3 is built from 13 residues.

The chain joins TRBV15 to TRBJ2-7; D gene unclear. CDR3 length: 12 residues. The germline V gene encodes CDR1 LNHNV and CDR2 YYDKDF (reference sequence). V was pared by 3 bases and J by 3 bases, with 6 bases between. The CDR3 is CATSSPGYEQYF. The CDR3, as DNA: TGTGCCACCAGCAGTCCTGGCTACGAGCAGTACTTC.

The chain couples TRBV27 to TRBJ1-6, with D uncertain. The CDR3 has 14 amino acids. Germline V gene sequence: CDR1 MNHEY, CDR2 SMNVEV (reference sequence). With 6 bases removed from V and 9 bases from J, the gap between germline ends came to 15 bases. The CDR3 DNA is TGTGCCAGCAGCATAGGTCGCTTGGTTTCACCCCTCCACTTT. Amino acid sequence: CASSIGRLVSPLHF.

The chain has TRBV5-1 and TRBJ2-2, with TRBD1 matching over 9 bases. CDR3 length: 16 amino acids. Germline V lookup: CDR1 SGHRS, CDR2 YFSETQ. Unmatched junction bases numbered 4, after V lost 1 base and J lost 3 bases. The CDR3 here is CASSLTGQGDTGELFF. The CDR3 region has the DNA TGCGCCAGCAGCTTGACGGGACAGGGCGACACCGGGGAGCTGTTTTTT.

This clone came up once. V usage is TRBV27 and J usage is TRBJ2-5; TRBD2 agrees at 9 bases. The J call is doubtful: the DNA matches TRBJ2-7 better. CDR3 length: 16 amino acids. CDR1 and CDR2 (germline): MNHEY, SMNVEV (reference sequence). CDR3 in amino acids: CASSLGLAGSSYEQYF. In DNA form, the CDR3 reads TGTGCCAGCAGTTTAGGGCTAGCGGGGTCATCCTACGAGCAGTACTTC.

This rearrangement joins TRBV5-1 to TRBJ2-1, with 9 bases lining up with TRBD2. The CDR3 consists of 16 residues. Germline lookup yields CDR1 SGHRS and CDR2 YFSETQ. V lost 1 base to trimming and J lost 5 bases; unmatched junction nucleotides: 7. CDR3 sequence (DNA): TGCGCCAGCAGCTTGAATGCGGGAGGGCCCAACAATGAGCAGTTCTTC. As protein: CASSLNAGGPNNEQFF.

The V call is TRBV5-1, the J call TRBJ2-2; D is unresolved. In germline, CDR1 is SGHRS, CDR2 YFSETQ. V was shortened by 0 bases and J by 4 bases, with 4 bases between the two germline ends. The CDR3 is 13 amino acids. DNA of the CDR3: TGCGCCAGCAGCTTGGAGGGCACCGGGGAGCTGTTTTTT. Its protein product is CASSLEGTGELFF. The full variable domain, its missing parts supplied by reference TRBV5-1 and TRBJ2-2, is KAGVTQTPRYLIKTRGQQVTLSCSPISGHRSVSWYQQTPGQGLQFLFEYFSETQRNKGNFPGRFSGRQFSNSRSEMNVSTLELGDSALYLCASSLEGTGELFFGEGSRLTVL.

The chain employs TRBV30 and TRBJ2-5, with TRBD1 matching 12 bases. The V segment lost 1 base and the J segment 5 bases; nucleotides outside the gene matches: 8. The CDR3 runs to 16 residues. Germline V gene sequence: CDR1 GTSNPN, CDR2 SVGIG (reference sequence). CDR3 residues: CAWSAPGTGGGETQYF. In nucleotides, the CDR3 is TGTGCCTGGAGTGCCCCCGGGACAGGGGGCGGGGAGACCCAGTACTTC.

V gene TRBV7-9 combines with J gene TRBJ2-2, with D perhaps TRBD1 (5 bases). CDR1 and CDR2 from the germline V gene are SEHNR and FQNEAQ (reference sequence). The V and J ends lost 1 base and 3 bases respectively, with 9 bases between them. The CDR3 is 15 residues long. CDR3 bases: TGTGCCAGCAGCTTAGTAGGGGCGCACACCGGGGAGCTGTTTTTT. Translation gives CASSLVGAHTGELFF.

The chain couples TRBV10-3 to TRBJ2-3, with a possible D match to TRBD1 (6 bases). This CDR3 is built from 18 residues. The V and J ends lost 2 bases and 1 base respectively, with 19 bases between them. Per germline, CDR1 ENHRY and CDR2 SYGVKD. CDR3 in amino acids: CAISETSNRVRGTDTQYF. The CDR3 DNA is TGTGCCATCAGTGAGACCTCCAACAGGGTACGGGGCACAGATACGCAGTATTTT.

This clone appeared once. The CDR3 here is CASSQRQGGGSNQPQHF. The CDR3 DNA follows: TGTGCCAGCAGCCAAAGACAGGGAGGAGGGAGCAATCAGCCCCAGCATTTT. This chain joins TRBV4-2 and TRBJ1-5; 7 nucleotides align to TRBD1. Trimming at V came to 2 bases and at J to 1 base, leaving 8 bases not matched to a gene. From germline, CDR1 is LGHNA and CDR2 YNFKEQ. There are 17 residues in the CDR3.

The chain is built from TRBV7-2 and TRBJ1-2; D is ambiguous. With 5 bases removed from V and 7 bases from J, the gap between germline ends came to 14 bases. This CDR3 region has 13 residues. The germline gives CDR1 SGHTA, CDR2 FQGNSA. The DNA of the CDR3 is TGTGCCAGCAGCCCCCTGCGGGCGGCTGGCTACACCTTC. Protein: CASSPLRAAGYTF.

A note on this clone: Mismatch with germline at one junction end may stem from a read error. The rearrangement uses TRBV7-7 and TRBJ2-5, with 14 bases aligning to TRBD2. The CDR3 covers 18 residues. Germline lookup yields CDR1 SSHAT and CDR2 FNYEAQ (reference sequence). The DNA for the CDR3 is TGTGCTAGCAGCTTGGGGACTAGCGGGAGTAGCGCGGGAGAGACCCAGTACTTC. It codes for CASSLGTSGSSAGETQYF.

The gene calls are TRBV5-1 and TRBJ2-1; D not resolved. V was clipped by 5 bases and J by 2 bases, with 8 bases between them. The CDR3 spans 13 residues. Germline values: CDR1 SGHRS, CDR2 YFSETQ. The CDR3 region has the DNA TGCGCCAGCAGAGTTATGACCTACAATGAGCAGTTCTTC. It codes for CASRVMTYNEQFF.

The V gene is TRBV4-1, the J gene TRBJ1-1, with 7 bases aligning to TRBD1. The V and J ends lost 2 bases and 0 bases, in that order; junction bases with no gene match: 6. Per the germline V gene, CDR1 is MGHRA and CDR2 is YSYEKL. CDR3 length equals 16 residues. Here the CDR3 reads CASSQTPQGMNTEAFF. The DNA of the CDR3 is TGCGCCAGCAGCCAAACCCCACAGGGGATGAACACTGAAGCTTTCTTT.

J is TRBJ1-5 and V is TRBV28; no clear D gene. The V and J ends lost 5 bases and 5 bases respectively, with 7 bases between them. Germline V gene data show CDR1 as MDHEN and CDR2 as SYDVKM. The CDR3 extends over 12 amino acids. CDR3: CASSPPHQPQHF. CDR3 DNA sequence: TGTGCCAGCAGTCCCCCCCATCAGCCCCAGCATTTT.

This chain joins TRBV7-6 and TRBJ1-4; D is uncertain. Trimming removed 5 bases from V and 2 bases from J, with 9 bases in between. Germline loops: CDR1 SGHVS, CDR2 FNYEAQ. CDR3 size: 14 residues. The CDR3 bases are TGTGCCAGCAGCAGGGTCGGGACTAATGAAAAACTGTTTTTT. Translated: CASSRVGTNEKLFF.

V is TRBV30 and J is TRBJ1-1; D uncertain. The CDR3 is 12 amino acids. Looked up from germline, CDR1 is GTSNPN and CDR2 is SVGIG (reference sequence). Trimming shortened V by 1 base and J by 4 bases, and 7 bases separated the two germline ends. CDR3 DNA sequence: TGTGCCTGGAGTGGGTCGACCACTGAAGCTTTCTTT. Amino acids: CAWSGSTTEAFF.

The V call is TRBV29-1, the J call TRBJ1-1, with 8 bases that match TRBD1. The CDR3 has 13 residues. The V segment lost 6 bases and the J segment 4 bases; nucleotides outside the gene matches: 7. Germline CDR1 and CDR2: SQVTM and ANQGSEA. CDR3 DNA: TGCAGCGTGACAGGGGCGCGGAGCACTGAAGCTTTCTTT. The encoded protein is CSVTGARSTEAFF.